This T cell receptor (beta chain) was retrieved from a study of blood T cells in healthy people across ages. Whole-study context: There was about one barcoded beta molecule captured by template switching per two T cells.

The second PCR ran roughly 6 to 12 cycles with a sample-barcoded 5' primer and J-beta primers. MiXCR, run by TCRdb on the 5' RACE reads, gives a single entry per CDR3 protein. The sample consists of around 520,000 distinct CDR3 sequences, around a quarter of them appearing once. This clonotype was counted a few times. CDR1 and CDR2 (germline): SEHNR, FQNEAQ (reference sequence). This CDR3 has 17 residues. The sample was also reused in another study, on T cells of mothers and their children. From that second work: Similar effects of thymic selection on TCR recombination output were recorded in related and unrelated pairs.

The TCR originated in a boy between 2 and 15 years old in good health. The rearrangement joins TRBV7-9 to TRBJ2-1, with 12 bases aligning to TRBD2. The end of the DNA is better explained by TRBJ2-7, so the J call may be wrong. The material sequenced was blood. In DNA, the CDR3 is TGTGCCAGCAGCTTAGGGGTTCGGACTAGCGGGGCCGGGGAGCAGTACTTC. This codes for CASSLGVRTSGAGEQYF.